This T cell receptor beta chain is drawn from a study of early T cells in non-severe SARS-CoV-2 infection. One entry per CDR3 protein, called by TCRdb with MiXCR from the 5' RACE reads. Of over 60,000 distinct CDR3 sequences in the sample, about an eighth were seen once. Germline values: CDR1 WSHSY, CDR2 SAAADI. The CDR3 is made up of 13 amino acids. V lost 4 bases and J 5 bases, leaving 11 bases between the germline ends. This clonotype has only a few counts. The rearrangement links TRBV10-2 to TRBJ2-5, with D perhaps matching TRBD1 (5 bases). Material for sequencing was whole blood. The sequence was collected from an adult who was a healthcare worker with PCR-confirmed SARS-CoV-2 infection or an uninfected control (not recorded which). In DNA form, the CDR3 reads TGCGCCAGCAGTGCGGGCAGGGTGGAGACCCAGTACTTC. Its protein is CASSAGRVETQYF.